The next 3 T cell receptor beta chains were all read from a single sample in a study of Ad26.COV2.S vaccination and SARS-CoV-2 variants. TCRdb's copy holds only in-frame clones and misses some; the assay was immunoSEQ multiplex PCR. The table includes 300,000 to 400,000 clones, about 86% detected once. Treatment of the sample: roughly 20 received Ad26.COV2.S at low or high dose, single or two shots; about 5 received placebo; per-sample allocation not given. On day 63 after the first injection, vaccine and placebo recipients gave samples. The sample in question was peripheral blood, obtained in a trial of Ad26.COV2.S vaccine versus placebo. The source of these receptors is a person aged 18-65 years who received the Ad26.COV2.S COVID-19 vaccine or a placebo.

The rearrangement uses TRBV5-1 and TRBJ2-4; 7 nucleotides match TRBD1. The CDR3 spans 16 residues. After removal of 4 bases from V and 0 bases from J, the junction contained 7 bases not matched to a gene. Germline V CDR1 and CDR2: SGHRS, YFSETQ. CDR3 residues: CASSRGQLLAKNIQYF. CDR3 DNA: TGCGCCAGCAGCCGGGGACAGTTATTAGCCAAAAACATTCAGTACTTC.

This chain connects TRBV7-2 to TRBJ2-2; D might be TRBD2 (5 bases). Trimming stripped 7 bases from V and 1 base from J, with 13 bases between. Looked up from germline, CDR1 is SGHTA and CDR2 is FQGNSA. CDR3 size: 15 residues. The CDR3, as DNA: TGTGCCAGCAATTCCCGTCGGGGGAACACCGGGGAGCTGTTTTTT. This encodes CASNSRRGNTGELFF.

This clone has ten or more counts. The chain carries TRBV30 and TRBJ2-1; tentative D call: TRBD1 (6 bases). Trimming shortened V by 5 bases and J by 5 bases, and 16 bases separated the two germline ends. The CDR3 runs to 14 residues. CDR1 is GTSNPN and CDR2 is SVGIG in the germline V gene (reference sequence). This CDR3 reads CAWYRVRVNNEQFF. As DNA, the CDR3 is TGTGCCTGGTACAGGGTTAGGGTAAACAATGAGCAGTTCTTC. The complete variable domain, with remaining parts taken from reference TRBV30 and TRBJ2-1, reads SQTIHQWPATLVQPVGSPLSLECTVEGTSNPNLYWYRQAAGRGLQLLFYSVGIGQISSEVPQNLSASRPQDRQFILSSKKLLLSDSGFYLCAWYRVRVNNEQFFGPGTRLTVL.